The 21 T cell receptor beta chains reported below all come from one sample, sequenced in a study of CD8 T cells in Susac syndrome. Reverse transcription of roughly 0.5 to 1 ug RNA was carried out with random hexamers. TCRdb independently ran MiXCR on the immunoSEQ multiplex PCR reads; one entry per CDR3 protein. The sample yields 170,000 or so distinct CDR3 sequences, 94% seen once. The sample was CD4+ T cells from PBMCs. These receptors all come from a human donor with Susac syndrome.

The chain employs TRBV18 and TRBJ2-1; 7 bases align to TRBD1. V gave up 3 bases and J gave up 8 bases; unmatched junction bases: 7. The CDR3 is made up of 14 amino acids. Germline CDR1 reads KGHSH; CDR2 reads LQKENI. CDR3 sequence reads: CASSPSGGTDEQFF. As DNA, the CDR3 is TGTGCCAGCTCACCGTCAGGGGGTACGGATGAGCAGTTCTTC.

CDR3 in DNA: TGCGCCAGCAGCTTGGACACCCCCAGTGGCTACACCTTC. Translation gives CASSLDTPSGYTF. The chain links TRBV5-1 to TRBJ1-2; D ambiguous. Germline CDR1 reads SGHRS; CDR2 reads YFSETQ. V lost 0 bases, J lost 7 bases, and 10 bases lay in between. This CDR3 has 13 amino acids. The full variable domain, its missing parts supplied by reference TRBV5-1 and TRBJ1-2, is KAGVTQTPRYLIKTRGQQVTLSCSPISGHRSVSWYQQTPGQGLQFLFEYFSETQRNKGNFPGRFSGRQFSNSRSEMNVSTLELGDSALYLCASSLDTPSGYTFGSGTRLTVV.

The rearrangement uses TRBV7-2 and TRBJ2-2; tentative D call: TRBD2 (5 bases). Germline V gives CDR1 SGHTA, CDR2 FQGNSA. The CDR3 consists of 14 residues. V lost 1 base, J lost 7 bases, and 10 bases lay in between. This CDR3 is CASSLVAGGGELFF. CDR3 DNA: TGTGCCAGCAGCTTAGTTGCGGGCGGCGGGGAGCTGTTTTTT.

This chain connects TRBV24-1 to TRBJ2-7, with D uncertain. Trimming stripped 5 bases from V and 1 base from J, with 8 bases between. Germline V lookup: CDR1 KGHDR, CDR2 SFDVKD. This CDR3 contains 13 residues. The DNA of the CDR3 is TGTGCCACCAGTGCCGCCGGTTCCTACGAGCAGTACTTC. This sequence encodes CATSAAGSYEQYF.

This clonotype has a single count. V gene TRBV20-1 combines with J gene TRBJ1-2; 11 nucleotides agree with TRBD1. CDR3 length: 14 amino acids. V was pared by 3 bases and J by 8 bases, with 8 bases of the junction left unmatched. Germline assignment: CDR1 DFQATT and CDR2 SNEGSKA (reference sequence). In DNA, the CDR3 is TGCAGTGCTAGGGTCCGGACAGGGGGCTTAGGCTACACCTTC. Its protein product is CSARVRTGGLGYTF.

This chain connects TRBV12-3 or TRBV12-4 to TRBJ2-3, with D possibly TRBD2 on 6 matching bases. The V end was cut by 6 bases, the J end by 2 bases, with 12 bases between. The CDR3 is made up of 14 amino acids. The CDR3 sequence: CASRQRDSTDTQYF. The CDR3 DNA reads as TGTGCCAGCAGACAACGGGACTCCACAGATACGCAGTATTTT.

The gene calls are TRBV5-4 and TRBJ2-2; D ambiguous. This CDR3 spans 13 amino acids. CDR1 and CDR2 (germline): SGHNT, YYREEE (reference sequence). Deletions cut 3 bases from V and 7 bases from J, with 10 bases between. The CDR3: CASSSPPNGELFF. CDR3 DNA: TGTGCCAGCAGCTCCCCCCCCAACGGGGAGCTGTTTTTT.

In DNA, the CDR3 is TGTGCCAGCAGCCGTTCCGGAGGTGGGGCCAACGTCCTGACTTTC. Amino acid sequence: CASSRSGGGANVLTF. The rearrangement links TRBV3-1 to TRBJ2-6; D is perhaps TRBD2 (5 bases). Looked up from germline, CDR1 is LGHDT and CDR2 is YNNKEL (reference sequence). Trimming cost V 4 bases and J 3 bases, with 10 bases left between them. The CDR3 extends over 15 amino acids.

This chain connects TRBV7-2 to TRBJ1-6; 9 nucleotides align to TRBD1. Trimming cost V 1 base and J 7 bases; bases outside gene matches: 2. This CDR3 is 15 amino acids long. The germline V gene has CDR1 SGHTA and CDR2 FQGNSA. The CDR3 here is CASSLVGTGNSPLHF. CDR3 in DNA: TGTGCCAGCAGCTTAGTAGGGACAGGGAATTCACCCCTCCACTTT.

This chain connects TRBV3-1 to TRBJ2-2; D may correspond to TRBD1 or TRBD2 (5 bases each). Per germline, CDR1 LGHDT and CDR2 YNNKEL (reference sequence). Trimming cost V 1 base and J 5 bases, with 8 bases left between them. The CDR3 sequence is 14 residues long. CDR3 coding DNA: TGTGCCAGCAGCCAAGCATGGGGGACCGGGGAGCTGTTTTTT. Translation: CASSQAWGTGELFF.

The genes are TRBV20-1 and TRBJ2-7; D is unresolved. CDR1 is DFQATT, CDR2 SNEGSKA, per germline (reference sequence). The CDR3 spans 13 residues. V was pared by 6 bases and J by 4 bases, with 16 bases between. CDR3 in DNA: TGCAGTGCCAATGACGTCCAGGCGTACGAGCAGTACTTC. Amino acid sequence: CSANDVQAYEQYF.

The rearrangement links TRBV5-6 to TRBJ1-1; TRBD1 aligns across 9 bases. The CDR3 is 13 residues long. Germline-derived CDR1 and CDR2 are SGHDT and YYEEEE. After removal of 4 bases from V and 12 bases from J, the junction contained 10 bases not matched to a gene. The CDR3 region is CASSPGRDRDSFF. CDR3 in DNA: TGTGCCAGCAGCCCCGGCCGGGACAGGGATTCTTTCTTT.

V gene TRBV20-1 combines with J gene TRBJ2-7, with D perhaps TRBD1 or TRBD2 (5 bases each). The germline V gene encodes CDR1 DFQATT and CDR2 SNEGSKA (reference sequence). V was shortened by 1 base and J by 4 bases, with 14 bases between the two germline ends. CDR3 length: 14 amino acids. CDR3 protein: CSARVGTVGYEQYF. The CDR3, as DNA: TGCAGTGCTAGAGTTGGGACGGTAGGTTACGAGCAGTACTTC.

This rearrangement joins TRBV11-2 to TRBJ2-5; D assignment may be TRBD1 or TRBD2 (6 bases each). Between the trimmed V and J ends, which lost 1 base and 5 bases, there was a span of 11 bases. Germline V gene data show CDR1 as SGHAT and CDR2 as FQNNGV. The CDR3 has 14 amino acids. As DNA, the CDR3 is TGTGCCAGCAGCTTAGCGGGGGCACTGGAGACCCAGTACTTC. Translating gives CASSLAGALETQYF.

The chain carries TRBV27 and TRBJ1-6, with TRBD1 as a possible D gene (6 bases). Germline V lookup: CDR1 MNHEY, CDR2 SMNVEV (reference sequence). The V end lost 5 bases, the J end lost 6 bases, and 17 bases lay between the germline ends. There are 16 residues in the CDR3. This CDR3 is CASSPRTGARNSPLHF. CDR3 in DNA: TGTGCCAGCAGTCCCCGGACGGGGGCGCGTAATTCACCCCTCCACTTT.

The DNA of the CDR3 is TGTGCCAGCAGCCAAGCAATGAAATACGAGCAGTACTTC. It translates to CASSQAMKYEQYF. This chain joins TRBV3-1 and TRBJ2-7; D gene unclear. Trimming removed 1 base from V and 4 bases from J, with 8 bases in between. This CDR3 is 13 amino acids long. Germline CDR1 reads LGHDT; CDR2 reads YNNKEL (reference sequence).

The rearrangement uses TRBV7-9 and TRBJ1-2; D not resolved. CDR1 and CDR2 (germline): SEHNR, FQNEAQ (reference sequence). Trimming shortened V by 2 bases and J by 8 bases, and 12 bases separated the two germline ends. This CDR3 spans 13 amino acids. CDR3 in amino acids: CASSLSVGSGYTF. The CDR3 nucleotides read TGTGCCAGCAGCTTATCGGTTGGCAGCGGCTACACCTTC.

For this clonotype: At one of its ends the junction is not consistent with the germline gene, which may arise from a read error. The J gene is TRBJ2-1, the V gene TRBV9, with D perhaps matching TRBD2 (6 bases). This CDR3 is built from 14 residues. CDR1 is SGDLS, CDR2 YYNGEE, per germline. The CDR3: CASSVDGGYNEQFF. Written as DNA, the CDR3 is TGTGCTAGCAGCGTAGACGGGGGCTACAATGAGCAGTTCTTC.

V and J are TRBV14 and TRBJ2-5, with no clear D. The CDR3 totals 10 residues. CDR1 is SGHDN and CDR2 is FVKESK in the germline V gene. V lost 0 bases, J lost 7 bases, and 0 bases lay in between. Here the CDR3 reads CASSQETQYF. In nucleotides, the CDR3 is TGTGCCAGCAGCCAAGAGACCCAGTACTTC.

CDR3 DNA sequence: TGTGCCAGCAGCCAACTACGCGAGCAGTACTTC. Its translation is CASSQLREQYF. The chain uses TRBV3-1 and TRBJ2-7; D ambiguous. Trimming removed 2 bases at V and 6 bases at J, with 5 bases between. The length of the CDR3 is 11 residues. Germline V lookup: CDR1 LGHDT, CDR2 YNNKEL (reference sequence).

This chain joins TRBV7-9 and TRBJ1-1, with 7 bases lining up with TRBD1. The V and J ends lost 4 bases and 5 bases, in that order; junction bases with no gene match: 7. CDR1 and CDR2 from the germline V gene are SEHNR and FQNEAQ (reference sequence). The CDR3 loop spans 14 amino acids. The CDR3: CASSSGQPWTEAFF. The CDR3 nucleotides read TGTGCCAGCAGCTCGGGACAGCCTTGGACTGAAGCTTTCTTT.